The 9 T cell receptor beta chains in this list originate from one sample, sequenced in a study of control samples from healthy donors and cancer patients. Generated by immunoSEQ multiplex PCR, the TCRdb table keeps only in-frame clones and is missing some. This table holds over 150,000 clones, around 90% found once. The sequenced sample was blood. The source is a middle-aged woman in good health.

In regard to this clone: The same CDR3 also results from other DNA sequences found in this sample. The V call is TRBV7-2, the J call TRBJ1-5; D is possibly TRBD1 (5 bases). The CDR3 runs to 14 residues. Germline-derived CDR1 and CDR2 are SGHTA and FQGNSA. Trimming took 1 base from V and 4 from J, leaving 8 bases between them. The CDR3 protein is CASSLVKGNQPQHF. The DNA for the CDR3 is TGTGCCAGCAGCTTAGTTAAGGGGAATCAGCCCCAGCATTTT.

The V call is TRBV19, the J call TRBJ1-1; 8 bases align to TRBD1. The trim removed 8 bases at V and 7 bases at J, leaving 3 bases unmatched. CDR3 length equals 11 residues. From germline, CDR1 is LNHDA and CDR2 SQIVND (reference sequence). The CDR3 reads CASRTGFEAFF. DNA for the CDR3: TGTGCCAGTCGGACAGGGTTTGAAGCTTTCTTT.

This chain links TRBV19 with TRBJ2-5; 8 nucleotides line up with TRBD1. V shed 3 bases and J 0 bases; nucleotides not matched to a gene: 3. Germline loops: CDR1 LNHDA, CDR2 SQIVND (reference sequence). This CDR3 spans 15 amino acids. The CDR3, as DNA: TGTGCCAGTAGTATCGGACAGGGCTACCAAGAGACCCAGTACTTC. Translation gives CASSIGQGYQETQYF.

A single count supports this clone. The chain recombines TRBV9 with TRBJ2-6; 9 nucleotides match TRBD1. Losses at the gene ends were 4 bases for V and 0 bases for J; bases not matched to a gene: 23. This CDR3 spans 23 amino acids. Germline CDR1 SGDLS, CDR2 YYNGEE. The CDR3: CASSLPTGQGSSGRFSGANVLTF. The DNA of the CDR3 is TGTGCCAGCAGCCTCCCGACGGGACAGGGTTCTTCGGGTCGTTTCTCTGGGGCCAACGTCCTGACTTTC.

V and J are TRBV9 and TRBJ2-1; D call uncertain. V dropped 0 bases and J dropped 5 bases, with 12 bases sitting between them. This CDR3 is built from 15 residues. CDR1 SGDLS and CDR2 YYNGEE come from the germline V gene. Written as DNA, the CDR3 is TGTGCCAGCAGCGTAGCCCCCCACGGTGACAATGAGCAGTTCTTC. This sequence encodes CASSVAPHGDNEQFF.

The CDR3 DNA follows: TGTGCCAGCAGTTACAGGACTAGCGGATTTTACAATGAGCAGTTCTTC. Its translation is CASSYRTSGFYNEQFF. The chain links TRBV6-6 to TRBJ2-1; TRBD2 aligns across 10 bases. The CDR3 is 16 residues long. The germline CDR1 and CDR2 sequences are MNHNY and SVGAGI (reference sequence). Unmatched junction bases numbered 5, after V lost 2 bases and J lost 4 bases.

The V and J genes are TRBV18 and TRBJ2-2, with D possibly being TRBD2 (5 bases). Germline V lookup: CDR1 KGHSH, CDR2 LQKENI. V dropped 0 bases and J dropped 6 bases, with 8 bases sitting between them. CDR3 length: 14 residues. CDR3 amino acids: CASSPPVGAGELFF. The CDR3 nucleotides are TGTGCCAGCTCACCACCGGTCGGGGCCGGGGAGCTGTTTTTT.

V and J are TRBV12-3 or TRBV12-4 and TRBJ2-7, with 7 bases identical to TRBD1. The CDR3 sequence is 13 residues long. V was clipped by 5 bases and J by 5 bases; unmatched bases: 6. The CDR3 DNA reads TGTGCCAGCAGTGAGATAGGGGGCAACGAGCAGTACTTC. Amino acids: CASSEIGGNEQYF.

V gene TRBV7-9 combines with J gene TRBJ2-7; 9 nucleotides match TRBD1. This CDR3 is 12 amino acids long. Germline V gene data show CDR1 as SEHNR and CDR2 as FQNEAQ (reference sequence). The junction had 3 bases not matched to a gene; V was cut back by 4 bases and J by 8 bases. The CDR3 DNA follows: TGTGCCAGCAGCTCCGGGACAGGGAAGCAGTACTTC. This translates into CASSSGTGKQYF.